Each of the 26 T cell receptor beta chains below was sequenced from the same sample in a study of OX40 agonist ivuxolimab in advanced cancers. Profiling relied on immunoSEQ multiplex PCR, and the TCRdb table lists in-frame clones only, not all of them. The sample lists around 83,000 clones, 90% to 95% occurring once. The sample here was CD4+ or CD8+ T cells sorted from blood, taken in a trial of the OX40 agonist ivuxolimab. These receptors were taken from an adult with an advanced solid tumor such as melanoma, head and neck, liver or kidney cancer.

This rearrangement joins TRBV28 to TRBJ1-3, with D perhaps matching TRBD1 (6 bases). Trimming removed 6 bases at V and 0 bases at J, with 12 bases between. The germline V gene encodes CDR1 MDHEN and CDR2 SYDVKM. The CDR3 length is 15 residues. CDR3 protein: CASSRGGLSGNTIYF. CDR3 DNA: TGTGCCAGCAGCCGGGGGGGCCTCTCTGGAAACACCATATATTTT.

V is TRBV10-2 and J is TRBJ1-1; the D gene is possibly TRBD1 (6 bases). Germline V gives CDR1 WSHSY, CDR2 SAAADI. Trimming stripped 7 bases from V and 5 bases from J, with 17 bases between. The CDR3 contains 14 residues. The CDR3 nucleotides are TGCGCCAGCAAAACAGGGTTGGTACGGACTGAAGCTTTCTTT. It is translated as CASKTGLVRTEAFF.

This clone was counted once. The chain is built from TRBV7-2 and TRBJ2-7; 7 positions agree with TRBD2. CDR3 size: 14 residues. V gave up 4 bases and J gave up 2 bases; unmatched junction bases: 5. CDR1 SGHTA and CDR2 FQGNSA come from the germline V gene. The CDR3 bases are TGTGCCAGCAGCTCACAGCGGGACGCCTACGAGCAGTACTTC. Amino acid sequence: CASSSQRDAYEQYF.

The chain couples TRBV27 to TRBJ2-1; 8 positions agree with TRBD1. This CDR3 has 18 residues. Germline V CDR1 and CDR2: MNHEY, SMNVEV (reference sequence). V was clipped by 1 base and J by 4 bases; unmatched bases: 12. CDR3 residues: CASSLYRGSMRGYNEQFF. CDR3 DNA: TGTGCCAGCAGTTTATACAGGGGGAGTATGCGGGGATACAATGAGCAGTTCTTC.

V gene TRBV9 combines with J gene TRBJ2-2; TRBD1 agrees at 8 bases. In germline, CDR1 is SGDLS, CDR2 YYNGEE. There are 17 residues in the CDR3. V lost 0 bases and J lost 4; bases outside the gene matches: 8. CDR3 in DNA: TGTGCCAGCAGCGTAGGGACAGGGTTGTCGGGCACCGGGGAGCTGTTTTTT. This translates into CASSVGTGLSGTGELFF.

Here the CDR3 DNA reads TGCGCCAGCAGCTTGGAGGTTAGCAATGAGCAGTTCTTC. Translated: CASSLEVSNEQFF. The chain joins TRBV5-1 to TRBJ2-1; no clear D gene. In germline, CDR1 is SGHRS, CDR2 YFSETQ. This CDR3 has 13 amino acids. The V end lost 0 bases, the J end lost 6 bases, and 7 bases lay between the germline ends.

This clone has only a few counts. The CDR3 sequence: CASSKTGQNGNTIYF. CDR3 nucleotides: TGTGCCAGCAGTAAGACAGGGCAAAATGGGAACACCATATATTTT. J is TRBJ1-3 and V is TRBV6-6; 7 bases agree with TRBD1. Germline-derived CDR1 and CDR2 are MNHNY and SVGAGI (reference sequence). V lost 5 bases, J lost 7 bases, and 11 bases stayed unmatched. The CDR3 has 15 amino acids.

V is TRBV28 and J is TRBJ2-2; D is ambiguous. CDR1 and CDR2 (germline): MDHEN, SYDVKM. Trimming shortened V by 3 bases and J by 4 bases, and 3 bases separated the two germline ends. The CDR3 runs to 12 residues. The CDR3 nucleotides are TGTGCCAGCAGTTTCGTCACCGGGGAGCTGTTTTTT. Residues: CASSFVTGELFF.

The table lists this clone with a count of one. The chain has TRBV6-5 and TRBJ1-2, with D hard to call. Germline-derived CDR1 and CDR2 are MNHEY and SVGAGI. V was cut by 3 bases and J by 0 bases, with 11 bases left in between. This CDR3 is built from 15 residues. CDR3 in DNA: TGTGCCAGCAGTTATAATTTACGGACTAACTATGGCTACACCTTC. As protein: CASSYNLRTNYGYTF.

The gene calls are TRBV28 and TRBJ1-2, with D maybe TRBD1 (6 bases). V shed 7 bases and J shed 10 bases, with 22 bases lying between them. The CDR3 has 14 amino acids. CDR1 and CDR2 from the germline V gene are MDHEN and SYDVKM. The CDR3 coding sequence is TGTGCCAGCATTATCGGCGGGGGGCGGGCTGACTACACCTTC. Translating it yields CASIIGGGRADYTF.

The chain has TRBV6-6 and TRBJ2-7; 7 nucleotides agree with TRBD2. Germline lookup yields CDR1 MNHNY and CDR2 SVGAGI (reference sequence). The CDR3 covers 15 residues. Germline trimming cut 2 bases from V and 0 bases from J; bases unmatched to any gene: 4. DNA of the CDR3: TGTGCCAGCAGTTACGTGGCGGGAGTCTCCTACGAGCAGTACTTC. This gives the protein CASSYVAGVSYEQYF.

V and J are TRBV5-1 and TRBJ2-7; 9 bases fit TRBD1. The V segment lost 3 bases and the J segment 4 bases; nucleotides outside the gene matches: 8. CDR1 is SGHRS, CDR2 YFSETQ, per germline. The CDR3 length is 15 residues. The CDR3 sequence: CASSSYTGGVYEQYF. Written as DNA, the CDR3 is TGCGCCAGCAGCTCATATACAGGGGGCGTTTACGAGCAGTACTTC.

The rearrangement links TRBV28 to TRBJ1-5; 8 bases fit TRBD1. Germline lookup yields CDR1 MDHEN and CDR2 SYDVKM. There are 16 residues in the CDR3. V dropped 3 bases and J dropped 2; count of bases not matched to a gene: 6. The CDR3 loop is CASSFVGQGRNQPQHF. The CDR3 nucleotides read TGTGCCAGCAGTTTCGTTGGACAGGGCCGCAATCAGCCCCAGCATTTT.

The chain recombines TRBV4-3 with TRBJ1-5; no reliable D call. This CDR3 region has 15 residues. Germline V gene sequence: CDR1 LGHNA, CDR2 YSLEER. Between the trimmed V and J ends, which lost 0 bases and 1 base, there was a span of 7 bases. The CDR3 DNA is TGCGCCAGCAGCCAAGAAAGCGGGAGCAATCAGCCCCAGCATTTT. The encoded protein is CASSQESGSNQPQHF.

The CDR3 protein is CASRGLRGQDYGYTF. The CDR3 region has the DNA TGTGCCAGTCGGGGGCTAAGGGGGCAGGACTATGGCTACACCTTC. The gene calls are TRBV19 and TRBJ1-2; 7 nucleotides align to TRBD1. The length of the CDR3 is 15 residues. The trim removed 8 bases at V and 3 bases at J, leaving 12 bases unmatched. In germline, CDR1 is LNHDA, CDR2 SQIVND (reference sequence).

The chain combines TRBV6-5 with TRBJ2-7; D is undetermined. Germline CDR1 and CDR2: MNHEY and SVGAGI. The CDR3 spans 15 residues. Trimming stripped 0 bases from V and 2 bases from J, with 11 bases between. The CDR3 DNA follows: TGTGCCAGCAGTTACTCGATTGACGGAACCTACGAGCAGTACTTC. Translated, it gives CASSYSIDGTYEQYF.

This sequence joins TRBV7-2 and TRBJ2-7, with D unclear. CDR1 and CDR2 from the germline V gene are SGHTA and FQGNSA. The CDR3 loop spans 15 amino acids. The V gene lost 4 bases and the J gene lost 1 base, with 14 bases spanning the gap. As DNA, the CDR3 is TGTGCCAGCAGCTCAGACCTAACCTTATCCTACGAGCAGTACTTC. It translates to CASSSDLTLSYEQYF.

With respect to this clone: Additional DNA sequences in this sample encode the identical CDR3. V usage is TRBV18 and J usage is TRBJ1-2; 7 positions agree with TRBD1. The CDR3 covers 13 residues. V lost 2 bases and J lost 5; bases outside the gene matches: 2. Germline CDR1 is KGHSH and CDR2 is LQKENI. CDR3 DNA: TGTGCCAGCTCACCAGACAGGGCATATGGCTACACCTTC. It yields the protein CASSPDRAYGYTF.

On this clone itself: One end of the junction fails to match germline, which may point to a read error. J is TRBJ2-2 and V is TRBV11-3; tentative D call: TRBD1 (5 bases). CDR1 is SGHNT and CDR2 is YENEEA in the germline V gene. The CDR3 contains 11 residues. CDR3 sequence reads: CASSLQGALFF. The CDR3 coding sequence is TGTGCCAGCAGCTTACAAGGGGCGCTGTTTTTT.

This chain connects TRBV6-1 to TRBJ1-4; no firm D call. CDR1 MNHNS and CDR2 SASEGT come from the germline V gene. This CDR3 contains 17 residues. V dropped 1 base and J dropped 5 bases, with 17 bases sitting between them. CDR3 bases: TGTGCCAGCAGTGAAGATGGCCCTTTGTTTGGAAATGAAAAACTGTTTTTT. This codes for CASSEDGPLFGNEKLFF.

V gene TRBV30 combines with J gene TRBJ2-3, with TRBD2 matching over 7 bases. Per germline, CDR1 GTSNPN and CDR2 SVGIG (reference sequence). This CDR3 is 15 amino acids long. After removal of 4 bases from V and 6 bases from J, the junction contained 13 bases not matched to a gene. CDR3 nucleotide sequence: TGTGCCTGGACCATTCTTGCGGGAGTGGGGGATACGCAGTATTTT. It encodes CAWTILAGVGDTQYF. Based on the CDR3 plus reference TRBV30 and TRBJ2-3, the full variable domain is SQTIHQWPATLVQPVGSPLSLECTVEGTSNPNLYWYRQAAGRGLQLLFYSVGIGQISSEVPQNLSASRPQDRQFILSSKKLLLSDSGFYLCAWTILAGVGDTQYFGPGTRLTVL.

The CDR3 DNA reads as TGTGCCAGCAGCTTAGCAGGGGCAAGCGGGAGGCCCCCCAATGAGCAGTTCTTC. This encodes CASSLAGASGRPPNEQFF. The J gene is TRBJ2-1, the V gene TRBV11-3, with 9 positions matching TRBD2. Losses at the gene ends were 1 base for V and 6 bases for J; bases not matched to a gene: 13. Germline V gene sequence: CDR1 SGHNT, CDR2 YENEEA. The CDR3 spans 18 residues.

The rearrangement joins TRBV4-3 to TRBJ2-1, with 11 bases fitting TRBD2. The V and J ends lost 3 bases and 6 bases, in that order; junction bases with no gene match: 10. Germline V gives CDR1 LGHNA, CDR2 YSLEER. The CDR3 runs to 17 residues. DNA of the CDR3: TGCGCCAGCAGCCAGTTGACTAGCGGGAATGATGTCAATGAGCAGTTCTTC. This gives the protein CASSQLTSGNDVNEQFF.

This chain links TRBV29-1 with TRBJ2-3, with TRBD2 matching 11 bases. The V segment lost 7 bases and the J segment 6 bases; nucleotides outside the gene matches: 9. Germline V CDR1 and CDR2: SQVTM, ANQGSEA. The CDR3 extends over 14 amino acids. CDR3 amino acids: CSGVGTSGRDTQYF. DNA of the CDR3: TGCAGCGGCGTCGGGACTAGCGGTAGGGATACGCAGTATTTT.

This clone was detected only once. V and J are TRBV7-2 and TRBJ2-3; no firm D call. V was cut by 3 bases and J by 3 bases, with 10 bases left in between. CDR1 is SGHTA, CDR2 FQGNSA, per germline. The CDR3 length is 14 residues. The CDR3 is CASSFRAETDTQYF. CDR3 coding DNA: TGTGCCAGCAGCTTCCGGGCAGAGACAGATACGCAGTATTTT.

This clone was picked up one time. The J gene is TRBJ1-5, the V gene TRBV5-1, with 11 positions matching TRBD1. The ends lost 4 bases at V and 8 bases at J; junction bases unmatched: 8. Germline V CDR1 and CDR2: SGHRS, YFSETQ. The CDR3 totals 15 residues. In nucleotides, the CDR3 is TGCGCCAGCAGCCCGGGACAGGGGGATAGGGAGCCCCAGCATTTT. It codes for CASSPGQGDREPQHF.